This T cell receptor (beta chain) derives from a study of shared clonotypes between healthy human individuals. Remarks on this clone: The same CDR3 also results from other DNA sequences found in this sample.

Only in-frame clones appear in the TCRdb table, and some are missing; sequencing was by immunoSEQ multiplex PCR. The sample has 2 million or so clones; over 85% are singletons. CDR1 and CDR2 (germline): MGHDK, SYGVNS. The CDR3 has 12 residues. V was shortened by 1 base and J by 2 bases, with 1 base between the two germline ends. The genes are TRBV25-1 and TRBJ2-3; D call uncertain. Sequencing input: naive CD4+ T cells sorted from blood. Regarding subset: CD45RA+ positively selected. This clonotype originated in a man aged 18-30 years in good health. The CDR3 sequence is CASSESTDTQYF. The CDR3 DNA reads TGTGCCAGCAGTGAATCCACAGATACGCAGTATTTT.